Listed below are T cell receptor beta chains from one sample, sequenced in a study of T cell changes during pregnancy in multiple sclerosis. Measured with immunoSEQ multiplex PCR; TCRdb has only the in-frame clones, and not every one. The sample includes tens of thousands of clones, about nine tenths of them seen just once. This sample comprised CD4+ T cells from peripheral blood mononuclear cells, obtained in the second trimester of pregnancy. The receptors were sampled from a female donor with multiple sclerosis, enrolled in a pregnancy study. CDR3s include the opening cysteine and the closing phenylalanine or tryptophan. A D gene is named only where the DNA matches it firmly. Part of the rows lack a size; the others show once, few, many or a class for expanded clones.

clone_size	d_call	v_call	j_call	cdr3_nt	cdr3_aa
NA	TRBD2	TRBV30	TRBJ2-1	TGTGCCTGGAGTACTAGCGGGAACTCCTACAATGAGCAGTTCTTC	CAWSTSGNSYNEQFF
NA	NA	TRBV28	TRBJ1-3	TGTGCCAGCAGTTCCTACGGACAGCTTCTTGGAAACACCATATATTTT	CASSSYGQLLGNTIYF
once	NA	TRBV7-9	TRBJ1-4	TGTGCCAGCAGCACAGGGAGGGGGAATGAAAAACTGTTTTTT	CASSTGRGNEKLFF
NA	NA	TRBV19	TRBJ1-6	TGTGCCAGTAGTATCAGTCCAGGCGATAATTCACCCCTCCACTTT	CASSISPGDNSPLHF
once	NA	TRBV18	TRBJ1-1	TGTGCCAGCTCACAACTACAGGGCTTGGAGAACACTGAAGCTTTCTTT	CASSQLQGLENTEAFF
once	TRBD2	TRBV5-1	TRBJ2-2	TGCGCCAGCAGCCCGGGACTAGTGAGCGGGGAGCTGTTTTTT	CASSPGLVSGELFF
NA	TRBD1	TRBV27	TRBJ1-5	TGTGCCAGCAGTCGACAGGGGTCGGAGAATCAGCCCCAGCATTTT	CASSRQGSENQPQHF
NA	NA	TRBV29-1	TRBJ2-3	TGCAGCGTTGAAAATCGGCTAGCCTTAAGCACAGATACGCAGTATTTT	CSVENRLALSTDTQYF
NA	NA	TRBV5-1	TRBJ1-1	TGCGCCAGCAGCGTCGGTGTTACGAACACTGAAGCTTTCTTT	CASSVGVTNTEAFF
NA	TRBD2	TRBV5-1	TRBJ2-2	TGCGCCAGCAGGCGGACTAGCCACACCGGGGAGCTGTTTTTT	CASRRTSHTGELFF
few	NA	TRBV7-9	TRBJ1-2	TGTGCCAGCAGCGAACCAGGGAAGCTATTGTATGGCTACACCTTC	CASSEPGKLLYGYTF
NA	NA	TRBV27	TRBJ2-3	TGTGCCAGCAGTTTATCGTCGGGGGTCAGGACAGATACGCAGTATTTT	CASSLSSGVRTDTQYF
NA	NA	TRBV6-1	TRBJ1-1	TGTGCCAGCCTGGCGGCGGGCACTGAAGCTTTCTTT	CASLAAGTEAFF
NA	TRBD2	TRBV7-2	TRBJ2-2	TGTGCCAGCAGCCCAGGACTAGCGGGAACCGGGGAGCTGTTTTTT	CASSPGLAGTGELFF
NA	NA	TRBV6-1	TRBJ2-2	TGTGCCAGCAGGCAGGTTAACACCGGGGAGCTGTTTTTT	CASRQVNTGELFF
NA	NA	TRBV2	TRBJ1-2	TGTGCCAGCTCTGGCGGGGAGTATGGCTACACCTTC	CASSGGEYGYTF
NA	TRBD1	TRBV27	TRBJ2-5	TGTGCCACCTTCGACAGGGGGGAGACCCAGTACTTC	CATFDRGETQYF
NA	TRBD1	TRBV7-6	TRBJ1-1	TGTGCCAGCAGCCCAGGACAGGGTTACACTGAAGCTTTCTTT	CASSPGQGYTEAFF
once	NA	TRBV30	TRBJ1-2	TGTGCCTGGAGTCGTCAGATTGGCTACACCTTC	CAWSRQIGYTF
NA	TRBD1	TRBV28	TRBJ1-6	TGTGCCAGCAGTAGGACAGGGTGGGATTCACCCCTCCACTTT	CASSRTGWDSPLHF
few	NA	TRBV2	TRBJ1-1	TGTGCCAGCAGTGAAGCGCGGGGCAGTAACACTGAAGCTTTCTTT	CASSEARGSNTEAFF
NA	NA	TRBV18	TRBJ1-1	TGTGCCAGCTCAACGGCGTCGGGCACTGAAGCTTTCTTT	CASSTASGTEAFF
NA	NA	TRBV5-6	TRBJ2-3	TGTGCCAGCAGCTTGCCTAAACGCACAGATACGCAGTATTTT	CASSLPKRTDTQYF
NA	NA	TRBV5-1	TRBJ2-2	TGCGCCAGCAGCTTAGGGGGATCTAACACCGGGGAGCTGTTTTTT	CASSLGGSNTGELFF
NA	TRBD2	TRBV6-5	TRBJ2-5	TGTGCCAGCAGTTACTCTGCCGGGAGGGCGACCCAGTACTTC	CASSYSAGRATQYF
NA	NA	TRBV14	TRBJ1-1	TGTGCCAGCAGCCAAGTCCTGGGGAGGACTGAAGCTTTCTTT	CASSQVLGRTEAFF
NA	TRBD2	TRBV4-1	TRBJ2-2	TGCGCCAGCAGCCAAGAAGGGCTAGCGGGGGGGCGCAACGGGGAGCTGTTTTTT	CASSQEGLAGGRNGELFF
NA	TRBD1	TRBV12-5	TRBJ1-6	TGTGCTAGTGGCTATAAGACAGGGCCTAATTCACCCCTCCACTTT	CASGYKTGPNSPLHF
NA	TRBD1	TRBV11-3	TRBJ1-6	TGTGCCAGCAAAGACCGGGACAGGGGGACTTTTTCACCCCTCCACTTT	CASKDRDRGTFSPLHF
NA	NA	TRBV18	TRBJ1-3	TGTGCCAGCTCACCATATACAGGGTCTGGAAACACCATATATTTT	CASSPYTGSGNTIYF
NA	NA	TRBV28	TRBJ1-3	TGTGCCAGCAGTTTGGGGAAGGGAGGTGGTGGAAACACCATATATTTT	CASSLGKGGGGNTIYF
NA	NA	TRBV10-1	TRBJ1-2	TGCGCCAGCAGCGAGGAAAGTAACAATACAGGGTTCTATGGCTACACCTTC	CASSEESNNTGFYGYTF
NA	TRBD1	TRBV18	TRBJ2-7	TGTGCCAGCCATCCGGGACAGAGCTCCTACGAGCAGTACTTC	CASHPGQSSYEQYF
NA	NA	TRBV7-6	TRBJ1-5	TGTGCCAGCAGCACTCTCCGGGACTTTAATCAGCCCCAGCATTTT	CASSTLRDFNQPQHF
once	TRBD2	TRBV18	TRBJ2-7	TGTGCCAGCTCACCCATAACCGGACTAGCGGGGGGTTTTGAGCAGTACTTC	CASSPITGLAGGFEQYF
NA	NA	TRBV6-1	TRBJ1-1	TGTGCCAGCAGTGAAGCGCGTGGTACTGAAGCTTTCTTT	CASSEARGTEAFF
NA	NA	TRBV5-1	TRBJ2-1	TGCGCCAGCAGCTATCCGGCGGGCCGAATGGGAAATGAGCAGTTCTTC	CASSYPAGRMGNEQFF
NA	NA	TRBV5-4	TRBJ2-5	TGTGCCAGCAGCTTGGCCGGGGGAAGGGAGACCCAGTACTTC	CASSLAGGRETQYF
NA	NA	TRBV7-2	TRBJ2-5	TGTGCCAGCAGCTTAGTCGCACAGCAAGAGACCCAGTACTTC	CASSLVAQQETQYF
NA	NA	TRBV7-2	TRBJ2-7	TGTGCCAGCAGCCCCCGAACGGGTCTCGAGCAGTACTTC	CASSPRTGLEQYF
NA	NA	TRBV5-6	TRBJ1-3	TGTGCCAGCAGCTTGGACCGACAGTTCTCTGGAAACACCATATATTTT	CASSLDRQFSGNTIYF
NA	TRBD1	TRBV19	TRBJ1-6	TGTGCCAGTAGACATACCGGACAGGGCTATCGTAATTCACCCCTCCACTTT	CASRHTGQGYRNSPLHF
once	NA	TRBV7-9	TRBJ1-2	TGTGCCAGCAGCTTAGTGTTAACTGGCAGGGGAGGGTCTAACTATGGCTACACCTTC	CASSLVLTGRGGSNYGYTF
NA	TRBD1	TRBV18	TRBJ1-2	TGTGCCAGCTCACCACAGCAGGGGGCCGACTATGGCTACACCTTC	CASSPQQGADYGYTF
NA	TRBD2	TRBV10-3	TRBJ2-1	TGTGCCATCAGCGCTCGACTAGCGGGAGTGGGCAATGAGCAGTTCTTC	CAISARLAGVGNEQFF
NA	NA	TRBV30	TRBJ1-6	TGTGCCTTAATAACGACAATCCACAATTCACCCCTCCACTTT	CALITTIHNSPLHF
NA	NA	TRBV28	TRBJ2-2	TGTGCCAGCAGTTTTCTGGCTGGGAGGATGCCCGGGGAGCTGTTTTTT	CASSFLAGRMPGELFF
NA	TRBD1	TRBV27	TRBJ2-7	TGTGCCAGCAGTCCCCGCCCCCCGGGACAGGGGGCTTACGAGCAGTACTTC	CASSPRPPGQGAYEQYF
NA	NA	TRBV7-9	TRBJ1-1	TGTGCCAGCAGCTTAGTTGCCCGCGGGAGCTTGAACACTGAAGCTTTCTTT	CASSLVARGSLNTEAFF
NA	NA	TRBV19	TRBJ1-1	TGTGCCAGTAGTATAGACAAATCGACAGGCCTGAACACTGAAGCTTTCTTT	CASSIDKSTGLNTEAFF